The clone carrying this T cell receptor (beta chain) has only a few counts. Its antigen is unidentified. This specimen comes from a study of T cell repertoires in cytomegalovirus infection. At the level of the study: Public TCR beta signatures marked donors with CMV infection and the matching HLA. Study conclusions and caveats: Carriage of CMV together with the relevant HLA was identifiable through cumulative public TCR beta family frequency.

Using its own MiXCR run on the reads, TCRdb lists one record per CDR3 protein. The sample includes some 130,000 distinct CDR3 sequences, 7% to 10% of them seen just once. V was clipped by 4 bases and J by 1 base; unmatched bases: 21. The CDR3 contains 20 residues. Germline V gives CDR1 SEHNR, CDR2 FQNEAQ (reference sequence). This clonotype originated in a human donor in good health (CMV status not recorded). Some clones in this sample may be carry-over from other donors' samples. This chain joins TRBV7-9 and TRBJ2-7; TRBD2 matches 8 bases. The sequencing input was PBMCs. In nucleotides, the CDR3 is TGTGCCAGCAGCTCACACTTCGATGGTCGGGGGGGATTTTCTTCCTACGAGCAGTACTTC. Translated: CASSSHFDGRGGFSSYEQYF.